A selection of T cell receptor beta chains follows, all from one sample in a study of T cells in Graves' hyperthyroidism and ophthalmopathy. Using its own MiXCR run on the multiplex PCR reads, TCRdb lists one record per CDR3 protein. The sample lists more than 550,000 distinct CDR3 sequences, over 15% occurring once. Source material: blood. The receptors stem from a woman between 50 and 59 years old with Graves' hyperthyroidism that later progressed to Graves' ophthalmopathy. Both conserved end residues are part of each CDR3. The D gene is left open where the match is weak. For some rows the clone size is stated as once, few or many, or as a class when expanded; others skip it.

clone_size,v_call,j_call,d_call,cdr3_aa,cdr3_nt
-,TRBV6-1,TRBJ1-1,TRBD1,CASRSTGGLEAFF,TGTGCCAGCAGGTCAACAGGGGGCTTGGAGGCTTTCTTT
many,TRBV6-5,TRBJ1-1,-,CASSYSLAASGEAFF,TGTGCCAGCAGTTACTCACTGGCGGCTTCAGGTGAAGCTTTCTTT
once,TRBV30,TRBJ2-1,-,CAWSDLAIPSNNEQFF,TGTGCCTGGAGTGACCTAGCGATCCCTAGCAACAATGAGCAGTTCTTC
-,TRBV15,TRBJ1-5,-,CATSREGARVYGNQPQHF,TGTGCCACCAGCAGAGAAGGAGCCAGGGTATACGGCAATCAGCCCCAGCATTTT
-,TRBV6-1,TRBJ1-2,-,CASRDRTPRRGYTF,TGTGCCAGCAGGGATAGGACACCACGGCGCGGCTACACCTTC
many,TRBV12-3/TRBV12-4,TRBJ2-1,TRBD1,CASRPRGLFYNEQFF,TGTGCCAGCAGACCCAGGGGGCTCTTCTACAATGAGCAGTTCTTC
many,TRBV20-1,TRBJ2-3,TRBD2,CSAREVDRGGFTDTQYF,TGCAGTGCTAGAGAGGTGGACCGCGGGGGGTTCACAGATACGCAGTATTTT
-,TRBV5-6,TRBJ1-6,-,CASSINRRPYNSPLHF,TGTGCCAGCAGCATTAACAGGCGCCCCTATAATTCACCCCTCCACTTT
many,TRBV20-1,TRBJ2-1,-,CSVQPPPFYNEQFF,TGCAGTGTGCAGCCGCCCCCCTTCTACAATGAGCAGTTCTTC
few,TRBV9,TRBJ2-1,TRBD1,CASSGQGPVNEQFF,TGTGCCAGCAGCGGACAGGGCCCTGTCAATGAGCAGTTCTTC
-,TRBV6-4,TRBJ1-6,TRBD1,CASSEDRGSYNSPLHF,TGTGCCAGCAGTGAGGACAGGGGTTCCTATAATTCACCCCTCCACTTT
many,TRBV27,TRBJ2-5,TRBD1,CASGDRGQGETQYF,TGTGCCAGCGGGGACAGGGGGCAAGGAGAGACCCAGTACTTC
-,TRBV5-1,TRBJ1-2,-,CASSLVLGLSYGYTF,TGCGCCAGCAGCTTGGTATTGGGGCTGAGCTATGGCTACACCTTC
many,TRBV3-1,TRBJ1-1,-,CASSLAGNLAEAFF,TGTGCCAGCAGCCTCGCGGGGAATCTTGCTGAAGCTTTCTTT
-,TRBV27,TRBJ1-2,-,CASSLRGTNYGYTF,TGTGCCAGCAGTTTAAGGGGAACTAACTATGGCTACACCTTC
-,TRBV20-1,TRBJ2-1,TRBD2,CSARDWRGDNEQFF,TGCAGTGCTAGAGATTGGCGGGGGGACAATGAGCAGTTCTTC
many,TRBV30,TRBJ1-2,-,CAWRVEGTAYGYTF,TGTGCCTGGAGGGTTGAGGGGACCGCGTATGGCTACACCTTC
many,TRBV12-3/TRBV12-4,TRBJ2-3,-,CASSFRRDASTQYF,TGTGCCAGCAGTTTTCGGAGGGACGCGAGTACGCAGTATTTT
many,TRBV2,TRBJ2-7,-,CASSETYEQYF,TGTGCCAGCAGTGAAACCTACGAGCAGTACTTC
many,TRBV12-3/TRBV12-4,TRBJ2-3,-,CASSTRQELTDTQYF,TGTGCCAGCAGTACTCGACAGGAATTAACAGATACGCAGTATTTT
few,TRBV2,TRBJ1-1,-,CASSVRTGAEAFF,TGTGCCAGCAGTGTTAGGACCGGTGCTGAAGCTTTCTTT
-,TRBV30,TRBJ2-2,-,CAWSSPQYPGELFF,TGTGCCTGGAGCAGTCCCCAATACCCCGGGGAGCTGTTTTTT
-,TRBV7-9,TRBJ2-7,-,CASSGRDPPTSYEQYF,TGTGCCAGCAGCGGACGGGACCCCCCGACCAGCTACGAGCAGTACTTC
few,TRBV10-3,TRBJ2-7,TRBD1,CAIRGDRPYEQYF,TGTGCCATCAGGGGGGACAGACCCTACGAGCAGTACTTC
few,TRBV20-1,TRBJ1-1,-,CSARVSMNTEAFF,TGCAGTGCTAGAGTGTCGATGAACACTGAAGCTTTCTTT
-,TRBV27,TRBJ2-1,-,CASSLRPLLEQFF,TGTGCCAGCAGTTTGCGCCCGCTCCTTGAGCAGTTCTTC
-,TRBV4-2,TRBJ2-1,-,CASSQVRANNEQFF,TGTGCCAGCAGCCAAGTGCGGGCGAACAATGAGCAGTTCTTC
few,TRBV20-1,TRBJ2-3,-,CSASPIDTQYF,TGCAGTGCCTCGCCAATAGATACGCAGTATTTT
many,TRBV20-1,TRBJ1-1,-,CSARDNPEALGAFF,TGCAGTGCTAGAGATAACCCCGAGGCACTCGGAGCTTTCTTT
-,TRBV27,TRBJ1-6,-,CASSQNSGTRNSPLHF,TGTGCCAGCAGCCAAAACTCGGGAACTAGGAATTCACCCCTCCACTTT
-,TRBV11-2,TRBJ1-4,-,CASSGGTAVGGNEKLFF,TGTGCCAGCAGCGGTGGGACCGCGGTGGGGGGTAATGAAAAACTGTTTTTT
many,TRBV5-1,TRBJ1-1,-,CASSPRDLNTEAFF,TGCGCCAGCAGCCCCCGGGACCTGAACACTGAAGCTTTCTTT
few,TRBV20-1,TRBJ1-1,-,CSAIWVNTEAFF,TGCAGTGCTATTTGGGTGAACACTGAAGCTTTCTTT
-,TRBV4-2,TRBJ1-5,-,CASSQQQGDQPQHF,TGTGCCAGCAGCCAACAACAGGGAGATCAGCCCCAGCATTTT
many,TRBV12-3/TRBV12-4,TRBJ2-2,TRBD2,CASSSQGRLAGGNTGELFF,TGTGCCAGCAGCTCGCAGGGTCGACTAGCGGGGGGGAACACCGGGGAGCTGTTTTTT